The following is a TCR beta chain sequence with its context. The PCR was carried out with 60 Vbeta primers and 13 Jbeta primers. The protocol was immunoSEQ multiplex PCR, while the TCRdb copy is restricted to in-frame clones and leaves out a portion. The repertoire holds some 210,000 clones, with about 90% as singletons. CDR3 length equals 13 residues. The ends were cut back, 2 bases at V and 1 base at J, with 8 bases in the middle. The V gene's germline CDR1 is SQVTM and CDR2 ANQGSEA. This entry comes from a study of cytomegalovirus exposure and HLA in healthy donors. This TCR was sampled from a man aged 30-40 years in good health and CMV-seronegative. This rearrangement joins TRBV29-1 to TRBJ2-5; D unresolved. Sequencing input: PBMCs. CDR3 in DNA: TGCAGCGTTGAATCAACACCCCAAGAGACCCAGTACTTC. It encodes CSVESTPQETQYF.